This T cell receptor beta chain was captured in a study of blood T cell repertoires in COVID-19. Study background: Acute-phase and convalescent COVID-19 samples originated in the United States, Italy and Spain.

This CDR3 has 15 residues. The V and J ends lost 6 bases and 6 bases, in that order; junction bases with no gene match: 5. The germline V gene has CDR1 MNHNY and CDR2 SVGAGI (reference sequence). Per the original data handling: Nucleated cell number was recorded as an estimate derived from reference gene primer amplification. Sequencing was performed with immunoSEQ multiplex PCR; in TCRdb, only in-frame clones are kept and a portion is missing. V and J calls and clone size come straight from that table; D and trimming were deduced from the DNA. The data contain around 230,000 clones, over 80% of them seen just once; the ten biggest clones take up about 27%.

The sequence derives from a man aged 40-49 years with acute or convalescent COVID-19. The chain recombines TRBV6-6 with TRBJ2-1, with TRBD2 matching 13 bases. Sequencing was carried out using peripheral blood. CDR3 protein: CASRGGTSGVNEQFF. The CDR3, as DNA: TGTGCCAGCAGGGGCGGGACTAGCGGGGTCAATGAGCAGTTCTTC.